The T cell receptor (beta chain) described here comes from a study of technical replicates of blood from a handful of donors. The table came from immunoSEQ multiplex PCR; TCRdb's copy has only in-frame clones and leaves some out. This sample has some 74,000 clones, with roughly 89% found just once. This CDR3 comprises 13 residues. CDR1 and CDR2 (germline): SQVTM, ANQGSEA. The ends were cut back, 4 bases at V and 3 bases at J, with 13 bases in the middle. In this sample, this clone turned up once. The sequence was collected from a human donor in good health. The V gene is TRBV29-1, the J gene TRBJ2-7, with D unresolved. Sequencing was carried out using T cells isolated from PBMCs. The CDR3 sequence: CSVAETYYYEQYF. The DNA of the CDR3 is TGCAGCGTTGCAGAGACCTACTACTACGAGCAGTACTTC.